This T cell receptor beta chain came from a study of blood T cells in healthy people across ages. To note about this clonotype: What it binds is unknown. At one end the junction does not follow the germline gene, possibly because of a read error.

The second PCR ran roughly 6 to 11 cycles with a sample-barcoded 5' primer and J-beta primers. TCRdb independently ran MiXCR on the 5' RACE reads; one entry per CDR3 protein. Seen here are 1.5 million or so distinct CDR3 sequences, 40% to 50% observed once, and the top ten hold around 8%. Total RNA was extracted at no less than 5.5 micrograms per sample. Whole-study findings and limits: Diversity of TCR beta per million T cells declined in a roughly linear way with age. As naive T cell percentage varied, TCR beta diversity correlated strongly with it.

The CDR3 contains 16 residues. CDR1 and CDR2 from the germline V gene are LGHDT and YNNKEL (reference sequence). The source material was blood. This TCR derives from a woman under 30 in good health. The rearrangement links TRBV3-1 to TRBJ2-1; D not resolved. The CDR3 bases are TGTGTCAGCAGCCAAGGCAAGCAGGCCCTGGGTAATGAGCAGTTCTTC. This sequence encodes CVSSQGKQALGNEQFF.